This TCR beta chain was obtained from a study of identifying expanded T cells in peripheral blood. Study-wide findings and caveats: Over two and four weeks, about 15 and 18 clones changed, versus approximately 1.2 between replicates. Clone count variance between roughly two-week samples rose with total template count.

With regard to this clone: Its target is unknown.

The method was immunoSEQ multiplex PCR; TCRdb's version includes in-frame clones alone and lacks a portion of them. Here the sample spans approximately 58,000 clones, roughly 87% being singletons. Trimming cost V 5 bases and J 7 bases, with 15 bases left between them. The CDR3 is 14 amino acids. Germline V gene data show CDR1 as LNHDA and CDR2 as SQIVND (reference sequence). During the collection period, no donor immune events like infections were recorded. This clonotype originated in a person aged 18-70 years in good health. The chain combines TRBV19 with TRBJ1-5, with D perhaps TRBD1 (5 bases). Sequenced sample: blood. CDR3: CASSHQGGGQPQHF. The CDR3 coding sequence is TGTGCCAGTAGTCATCAGGGAGGTGGGCAGCCCCAGCATTTT. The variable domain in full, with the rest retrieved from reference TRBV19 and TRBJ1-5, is DGGITQSPKYLFRKEGQNVTLSCEQNLNHDAMYWYRQDPGQGLRLIYYSQIVNDFQKGDIAEGYSVSREKKESFPLTVTSAQKNPTAFYLCASSHQGGGQPQHFGDGTRLSIL.